These 4 T cell receptor beta chains came from one sample sequenced in a study of Ad26.COV2.S vaccination and SARS-CoV-2 variants. This table comes from immunoSEQ multiplex PCR, and its TCRdb copy is limited to in-frame clones, with some not included. The sample contains 85,000 to 120,000 clones, around 82% of which appear only once. Sequencing was performed on peripheral blood, taken after recovery from COVID-19. The receptors stem from a human donor who had recovered from COVID-19.

V gene TRBV11-2 combines with J gene TRBJ2-1; TRBD2 aligns across 8 bases. Germline CDR1 SGHAT, CDR2 FQNNGV. The CDR3 covers 14 residues. V was clipped by 5 bases and J by 3 bases; unmatched bases: 3. CDR3 sequence reads: CASSPGTSYNEQFF. The CDR3 nucleotides read TGTGCCAGCAGCCCTGGGACTAGCTACAATGAGCAGTTCTTC.

V gene TRBV6-5 combines with J gene TRBJ1-2, with a weak D call TRBD1 (6 bases). V lost 6 bases, J lost 5 bases, and 19 bases lay in between. The CDR3 runs 15 residues. Germline CDR1 is MNHEY and CDR2 is SVGAGI. CDR3 amino acids: CASRGSIPRGYGYTF. The CDR3 DNA follows: TGTGCCAGCAGAGGGTCCATTCCGAGGGGGTATGGCTACACCTTC.

The V gene is TRBV3-1 (or the pseudogene TRBV3-2), the J gene TRBJ2-4; 7 positions agree with TRBD1. CDR3 length: 17 amino acids. The V gene end was trimmed by 2 bases and the J gene end by 1 base; junction bases not matched to a gene: 8. Germline assignment: CDR1 LGHDT and CDR2 YNNKEL (reference sequence). The CDR3 protein is CASSQPSGGYAKNIQYF. The CDR3, as DNA: TGTGCCAGCAGCCAACCGTCAGGGGGTTATGCCAAAAACATTCAGTACTTC.

V and J are TRBV6-1 and TRBJ1-2; D is possibly TRBD1 (5 bases). Germline CDR1 reads MNHNS; CDR2 reads SASEGT. Trimming took off 4 bases at V and 2 bases at J, with 17 bases between the two ends. The CDR3 runs to 16 residues. The CDR3 DNA reads TGTGCCAGCAGTGGCACGCAGGGCGGGGGGAACTATGGCTACACCTTC. Its protein is CASSGTQGGGNYGYTF.